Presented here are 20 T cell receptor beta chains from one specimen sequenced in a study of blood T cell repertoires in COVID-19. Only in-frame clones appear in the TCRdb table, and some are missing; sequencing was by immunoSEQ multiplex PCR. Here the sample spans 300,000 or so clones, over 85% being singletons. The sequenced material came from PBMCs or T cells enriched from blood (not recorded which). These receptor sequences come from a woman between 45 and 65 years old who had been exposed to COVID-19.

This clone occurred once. The CDR3 loop reads CASSLAPGESSYGYTF. The CDR3 region has the DNA TGCGCCAGCAGCTTGGCCCCGGGGGAGTCGAGTTATGGCTACACCTTC. The chain carries TRBV5-1 and TRBJ1-2; possible D gene TRBD1, 5 bases. V lost 0 bases to trimming and J lost 5 bases, with 17 bases between them. From germline, CDR1 is SGHRS and CDR2 YFSETQ. The CDR3 is 16 amino acids. The variable domain in full, completed from reference TRBV5-1 and TRBJ1-2, reads KAGVTQTPRYLIKTRGQQVTLSCSPISGHRSVSWYQQTPGQGLQFLFEYFSETQRNKGNFPGRFSGRQFSNSRSEMNVSTLELGDSALYLCASSLAPGESSYGYTFGSGTRLTVV.

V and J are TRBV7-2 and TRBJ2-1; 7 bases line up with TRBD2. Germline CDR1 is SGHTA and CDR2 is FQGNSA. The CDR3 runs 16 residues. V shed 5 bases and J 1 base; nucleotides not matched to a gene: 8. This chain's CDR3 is CASSNRQRGSYNEQFF. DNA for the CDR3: TGTGCCAGCAGCAACCGACAGCGGGGATCCTACAATGAGCAGTTCTTC. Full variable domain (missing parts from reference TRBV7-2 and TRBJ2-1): GAGVSQSPSNKVTEKGKDVELRCDPISGHTALYWYRQSLGQGLEFLIYFQGNSAPDKSGLPSDRFSAERTGGSVSTLTIQRTQQEDSAVYLCASSNRQRGSYNEQFFGPGTRLTVL.

The CDR3 bases are TGCGCCAGCAGCCTCTGGAGGAGCGGCCCCACAGATACGCAGTATTTT. It specifies CASSLWRSGPTDTQYF. This rearrangement joins TRBV5-1 to TRBJ2-3, with TRBD2 as a possible D gene (5 bases). Germline V gene data show CDR1 as SGHRS and CDR2 as YFSETQ. The CDR3 contains 16 residues. The V and J ends lost 4 bases and 2 bases respectively, with 17 bases between them.

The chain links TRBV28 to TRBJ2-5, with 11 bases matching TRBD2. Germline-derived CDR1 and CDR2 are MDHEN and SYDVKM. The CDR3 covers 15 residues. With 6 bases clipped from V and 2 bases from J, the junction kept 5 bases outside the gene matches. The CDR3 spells CASSPSGGPQETQYF. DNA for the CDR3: TGTGCCAGCAGCCCTAGCGGGGGGCCACAAGAGACCCAGTACTTC. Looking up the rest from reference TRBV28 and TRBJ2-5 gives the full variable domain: DVKVTQSSRYLVKRTGEKVFLECVQDMDHENMFWYRQDPGLGLRLIYFSYDVKMKEKGDIPEGYSVSREKKERFSLILESASTNQTSMYLCASSPSGGPQETQYFGPGTRLLVL.

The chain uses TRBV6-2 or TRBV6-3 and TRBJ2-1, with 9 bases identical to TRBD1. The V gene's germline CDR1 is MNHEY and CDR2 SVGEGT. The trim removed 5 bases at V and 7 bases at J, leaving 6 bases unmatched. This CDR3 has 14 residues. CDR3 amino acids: CASSQQGAINEQFF. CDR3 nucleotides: TGTGCCAGCAGTCAACAGGGGGCGATTAATGAGCAGTTCTTC.

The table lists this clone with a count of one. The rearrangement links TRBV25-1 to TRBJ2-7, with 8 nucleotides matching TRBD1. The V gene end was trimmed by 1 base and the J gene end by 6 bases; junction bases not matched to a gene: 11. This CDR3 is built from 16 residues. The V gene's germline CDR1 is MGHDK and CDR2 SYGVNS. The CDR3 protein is CASSESVAGGLGEQYF. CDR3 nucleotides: TGTGCCAGCAGTGAATCGGTGGCAGGGGGCCTTGGCGAGCAGTACTTC.

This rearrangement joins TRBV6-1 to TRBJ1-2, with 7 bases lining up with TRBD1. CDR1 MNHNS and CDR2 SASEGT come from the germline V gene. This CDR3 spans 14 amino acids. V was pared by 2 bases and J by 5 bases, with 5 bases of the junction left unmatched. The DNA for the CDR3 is TGTGCCAGCAGTGAAAGGGGACAGAGTTATGGCTACACCTTC. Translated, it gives CASSERGQSYGYTF.

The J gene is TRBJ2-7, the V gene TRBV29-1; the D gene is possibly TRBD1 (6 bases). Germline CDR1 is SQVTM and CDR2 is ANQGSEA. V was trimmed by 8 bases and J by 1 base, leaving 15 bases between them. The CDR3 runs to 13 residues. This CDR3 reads CSYRDIGSYEQYF. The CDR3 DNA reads TGCAGCTACCGGGACATCGGATCCTACGAGCAGTACTTC.

CDR3 loop: CASSFTGGAFRYEQYF. CDR3 coding DNA: TGTGCCAGCAGTTTTACCGGGGGGGCCTTTCGATACGAGCAGTACTTC. The V gene is TRBV27, the J gene TRBJ2-7; 8 nucleotides match TRBD2. This CDR3 is built from 16 residues. Germline CDR1 reads MNHEY; CDR2 reads SMNVEV (reference sequence). The ends lost 3 bases at V and 4 bases at J; junction bases unmatched: 11.

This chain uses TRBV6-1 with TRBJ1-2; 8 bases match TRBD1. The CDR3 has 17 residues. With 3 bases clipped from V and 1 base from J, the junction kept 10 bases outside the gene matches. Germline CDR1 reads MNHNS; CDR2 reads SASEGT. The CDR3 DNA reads TGTGCCAGCAGTGAGACCGCCGGACAGGGCCGTAACTATGGCTACACCTTC. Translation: CASSETAGQGRNYGYTF.

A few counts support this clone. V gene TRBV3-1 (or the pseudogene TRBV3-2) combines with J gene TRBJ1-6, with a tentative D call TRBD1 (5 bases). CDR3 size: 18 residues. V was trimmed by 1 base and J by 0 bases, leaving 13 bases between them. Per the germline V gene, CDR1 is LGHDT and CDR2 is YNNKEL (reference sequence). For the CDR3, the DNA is TGTGCCAGCAGCCAAGGAAGGGGTAAGGGCTCCTATAATTCACCCCTCCACTTT. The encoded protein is CASSQGRGKGSYNSPLHF.

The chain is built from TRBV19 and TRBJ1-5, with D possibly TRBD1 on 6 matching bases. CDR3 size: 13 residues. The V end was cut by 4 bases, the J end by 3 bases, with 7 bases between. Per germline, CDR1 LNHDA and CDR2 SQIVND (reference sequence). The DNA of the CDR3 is TGTGCCAGTAGTAGGACAGACAATCAGCCCCAGCATTTT. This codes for CASSRTDNQPQHF.

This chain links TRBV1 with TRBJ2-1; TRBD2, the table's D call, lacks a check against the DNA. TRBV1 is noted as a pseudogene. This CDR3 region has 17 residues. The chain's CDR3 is CTSSQKPSLAGGNEQFF. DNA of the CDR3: TGCACCAGCAGCCAAAAGCCCTCACTAGCGGGGGGTAATGAGCAGTTCTTC.

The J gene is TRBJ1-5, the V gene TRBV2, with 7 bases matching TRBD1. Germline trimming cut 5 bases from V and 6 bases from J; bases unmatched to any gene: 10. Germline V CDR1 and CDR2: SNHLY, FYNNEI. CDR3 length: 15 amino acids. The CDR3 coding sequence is TGTGCCAGCAGTTCCAACAGGGGTTTGGGTCAGCCCCAGCATTTT. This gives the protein CASSSNRGLGQPQHF.

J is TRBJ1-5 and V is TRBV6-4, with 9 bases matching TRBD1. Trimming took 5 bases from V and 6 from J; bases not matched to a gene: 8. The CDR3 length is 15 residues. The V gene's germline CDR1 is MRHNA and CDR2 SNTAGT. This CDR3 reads CASSPTGGGGQPQHF. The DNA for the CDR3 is TGTGCCAGCAGTCCCACAGGGGGCGGAGGTCAGCCCCAGCATTTT.

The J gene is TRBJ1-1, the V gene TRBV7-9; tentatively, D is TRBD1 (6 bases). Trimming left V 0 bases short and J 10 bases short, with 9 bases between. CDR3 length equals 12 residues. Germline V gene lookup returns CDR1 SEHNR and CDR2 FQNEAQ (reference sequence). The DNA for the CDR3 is TGTGCCAGCAGCTTAGCGCTCAGGGGAGCTTTCTTT. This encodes CASSLALRGAFF.

The CDR3 protein is CASSPAGGTYNSPLHF. The CDR3 nucleotides are TGTGCCAGCAGCCCCGCGGGGGGAACCTATAATTCACCCCTCCACTTT. The chain has TRBV5-4 and TRBJ1-6; possible D gene TRBD1, 5 bases. The CDR3 totals 16 residues. Germline lookup yields CDR1 SGHNT and CDR2 YYREEE (reference sequence). Trimming removed 4 bases at V and 2 bases at J, with 13 bases between.

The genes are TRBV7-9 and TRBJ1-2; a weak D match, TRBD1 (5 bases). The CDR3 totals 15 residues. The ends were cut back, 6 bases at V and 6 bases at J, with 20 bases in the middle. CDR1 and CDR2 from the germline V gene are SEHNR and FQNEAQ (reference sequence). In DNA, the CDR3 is TGTGCCAGCAGTCGCCTCGTTTGGGGGGATAATGGCTACACCTTC. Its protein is CASSRLVWGDNGYTF.

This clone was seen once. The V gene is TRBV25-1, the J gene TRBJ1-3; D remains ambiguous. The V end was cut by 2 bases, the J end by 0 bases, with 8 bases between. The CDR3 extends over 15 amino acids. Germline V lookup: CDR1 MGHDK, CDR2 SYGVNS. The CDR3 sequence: CASSEIAGSGNTIYF. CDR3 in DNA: TGTGCCAGCAGTGAAATCGCGGGCTCTGGAAACACCATATATTTT.

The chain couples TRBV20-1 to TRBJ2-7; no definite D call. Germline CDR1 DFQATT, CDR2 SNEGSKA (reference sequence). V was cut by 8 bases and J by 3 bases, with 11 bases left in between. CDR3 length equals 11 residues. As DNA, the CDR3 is TGCAGTCCCTTAGGAGACTACGAGCAGTACTTC. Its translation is CSPLGDYEQYF.